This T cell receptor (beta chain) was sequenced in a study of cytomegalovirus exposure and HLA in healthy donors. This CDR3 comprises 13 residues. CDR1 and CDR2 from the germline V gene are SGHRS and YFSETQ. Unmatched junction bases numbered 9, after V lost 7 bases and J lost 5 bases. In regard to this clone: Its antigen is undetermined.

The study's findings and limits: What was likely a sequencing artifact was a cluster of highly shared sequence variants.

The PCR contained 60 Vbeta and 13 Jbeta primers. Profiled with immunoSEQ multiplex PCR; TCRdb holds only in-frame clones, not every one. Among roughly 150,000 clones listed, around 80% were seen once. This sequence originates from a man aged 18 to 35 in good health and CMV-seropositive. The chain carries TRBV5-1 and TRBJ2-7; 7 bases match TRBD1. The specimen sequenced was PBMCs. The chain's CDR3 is CASPTGRHNEQYF. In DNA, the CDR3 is TGCGCCAGCCCGACAGGGCGACACAACGAGCAGTACTTC.